This T cell receptor beta chain was identified during a study of siplizumab effects on memory and regulatory T cells. Study-level findings and limits: Proliferating Tregs' suppressive function in siplizumab cultures went unconfirmed.

From germline, CDR1 is SGHTA and CDR2 FQGNSA. This CDR3 is 16 amino acids long. After removal of 2 bases from V and 3 bases from J, the junction contained 6 bases not matched to a gene. A single count supports this clone. Antigen specificity is unknown. Generated by immunoSEQ multiplex PCR, the TCRdb table keeps only in-frame clones and is missing some. This sample has about 100,000 clones, with roughly 94% found just once. Source material: Tregs sorted from blood. The V call is TRBV7-2, the J call TRBJ2-2; 7 bases match TRBD2. The sequence came from a human donor in good health. Here the CDR3 DNA reads TGTGCCAGCAGCTTATACCCTAGCGGCTACACCGGGGAGCTGTTTTTT. Translated, it gives CASSLYPSGYTGELFF. The variable domain in full, with the rest retrieved from reference TRBV7-2 and TRBJ2-2, is GAGVSQSPSNKVTEKGKDVELRCDPISGHTALYWYRQSLGQGLEFLIYFQGNSAPDKSGLPSDRFSAERTGGSVSTLTIQRTQQEDSAVYLCASSLYPSGYTGELFFGEGSRLTVL.